This entry concerns a single T cell receptor beta chain. The data derive from a study of cytomegalovirus exposure and HLA in healthy donors. Study details: In an early release, HLA-typed donors contributed approximately 80 million unique TCR sequences.

Amplification used 60 Vbeta primers and 13 Jbeta primers. Method: immunoSEQ multiplex PCR; TCRdb's copy keeps in-frame clones and lacks some. The table has 150,000 to 200,000 clones, over 65% seen once. Germline loops: CDR1 SGHNT, CDR2 YENEEA. The CDR3 extends over 14 amino acids. The V and J ends lost 3 bases and 8 bases respectively, with 16 bases between them. This chain joins TRBV11-3 and TRBJ1-1; a weak D match, TRBD1 (6 bases). The receptor was derived from a woman aged 25-40 years in good health and CMV-seropositive. The sequencing input was PBMCs. The CDR3 region is CASSFQGQVREAFF. DNA for the CDR3: TGTGCCAGCAGCTTTCAGGGGCAGGTCAGGGAAGCTTTCTTT.